Listed here are 4 T cell receptor beta chains from one sample, sequenced in a study of cytomegalovirus exposure and HLA in healthy donors. The PCR ran on 60 Vbeta and 13 Jbeta primers. Repertoires were generated with immunoSEQ multiplex PCR, while TCRdb's copy carries only in-frame clones and drops some. The sample includes about 88,000 clones, 75% to 90% of them seen just once. The material sequenced was PBMCs. These receptors originate from a man younger than 35 in good health and CMV-seronegative.

The CDR3 sequence is CATSRDFGRETQYF. The CDR3 DNA reads as TGTGCCACCAGCAGAGATTTCGGTCGAGAGACCCAGTACTTC. The chain links TRBV15 to TRBJ2-5; D ambiguous. The V gene lost 0 bases and the J gene lost 4 bases, with 9 bases spanning the gap. Germline loops: CDR1 LNHNV, CDR2 YYDKDF (reference sequence). The CDR3 has 14 residues.

The chain joins TRBV11-2 to TRBJ2-7, with TRBD1 identical over 10 bases. The CDR3 is 14 amino acids. The ends lost 3 bases at V and 4 bases at J; junction bases unmatched: 3. Germline assignment: CDR1 SGHAT and CDR2 FQNNGV. CDR3 bases: TGTGCCAGCAGCTTGACAGGGGGCGATTACGAGCAGTACTTC. It encodes CASSLTGGDYEQYF.

This clone appeared a single time. CDR3 nucleotide sequence: TGTGCCAGCAGGACAGGGTCCTCCTACGAGCAGTACTTC. Encoded protein: CASRTGSSYEQYF. The chain employs TRBV19 and TRBJ2-7, with 8 nucleotides matching TRBD1. CDR3 size: 13 residues. Germline V lookup: CDR1 LNHDA, CDR2 SQIVND (reference sequence). V lost 9 bases and J lost 0; bases outside the gene matches: 4.

The rearrangement links TRBV5-1 to TRBJ1-4; D is possibly TRBD1 (5 bases). Germline-derived CDR1 and CDR2 are SGHRS and YFSETQ. The CDR3 loop spans 15 amino acids. The germline V and J ends were trimmed by 0 bases and 7 bases, with 13 bases remaining between them. The CDR3 region has the DNA TGCGCCAGCAGCTTGGAGGGGTCCGTTCTTGAAAAACTGTTTTTT. Its translation is CASSLEGSVLEKLFF.